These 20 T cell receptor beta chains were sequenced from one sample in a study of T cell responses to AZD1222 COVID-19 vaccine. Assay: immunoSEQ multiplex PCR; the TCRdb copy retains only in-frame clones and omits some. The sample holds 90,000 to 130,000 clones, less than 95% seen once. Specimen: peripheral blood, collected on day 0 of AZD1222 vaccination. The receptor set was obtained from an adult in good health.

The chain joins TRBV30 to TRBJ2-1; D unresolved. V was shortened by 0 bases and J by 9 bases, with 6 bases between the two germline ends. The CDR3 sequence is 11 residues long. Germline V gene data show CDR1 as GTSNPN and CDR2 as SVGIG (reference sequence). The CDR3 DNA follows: TGTGCCTGGAGTGTTCGTTTTGAGCAGTTCTTC. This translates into CAWSVRFEQFF.

CDR3 protein: CASIVQGVEGYTF. The CDR3 region has the DNA TGTGCCAGCATTGTACAGGGGGTGGAAGGCTACACCTTC. The chain has TRBV28 and TRBJ1-2; 8 bases map to TRBD1. The CDR3 extends over 13 amino acids. Trimming took 7 bases from V and 8 from J; bases not matched to a gene: 9. Germline V CDR1 and CDR2: MDHEN, SYDVKM.

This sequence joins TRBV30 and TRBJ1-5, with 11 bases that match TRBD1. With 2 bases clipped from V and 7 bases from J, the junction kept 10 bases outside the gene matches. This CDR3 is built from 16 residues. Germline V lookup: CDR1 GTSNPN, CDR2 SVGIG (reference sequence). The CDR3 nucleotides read TGTGCCTGGAGTTCCTCCGGGACAGGGGGTAGACAGCCCCAGCATTTT. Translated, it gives CAWSSSGTGGRQPQHF. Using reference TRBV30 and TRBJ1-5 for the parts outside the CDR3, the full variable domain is SQTIHQWPATLVQPVGSPLSLECTVEGTSNPNLYWYRQAAGRGLQLLFYSVGIGQISSEVPQNLSASRPQDRQFILSSKKLLLSDSGFYLCAWSSSGTGGRQPQHFGDGTRLSIL.

As DNA, the CDR3 is TGTGCCAGCACCGAGGGGGTAGGTAATCAGCCCCAGCATTTT. This codes for CASTEGVGNQPQHF. V gene TRBV6-5 combines with J gene TRBJ1-5; tentative D call: TRBD1 (6 bases). Per germline, CDR1 MNHEY and CDR2 SVGAGI. Deletions cut 7 bases from V and 4 bases from J, with 14 bases between. The CDR3 extends over 14 amino acids.

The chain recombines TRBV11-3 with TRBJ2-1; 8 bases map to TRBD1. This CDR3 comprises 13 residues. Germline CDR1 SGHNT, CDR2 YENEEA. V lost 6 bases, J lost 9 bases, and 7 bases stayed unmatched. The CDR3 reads CASRRGTGGEQFF. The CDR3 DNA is TGTGCCAGCAGACGTGGGACAGGTGGTGAGCAGTTCTTC.

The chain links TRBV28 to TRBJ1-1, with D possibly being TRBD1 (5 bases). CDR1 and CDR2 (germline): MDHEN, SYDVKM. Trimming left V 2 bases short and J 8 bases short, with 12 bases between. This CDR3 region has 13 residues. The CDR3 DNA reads TGTGCCAGCAGTTTACGGGACCGCATGGAAGCTTTCTTT. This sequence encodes CASSLRDRMEAFF.

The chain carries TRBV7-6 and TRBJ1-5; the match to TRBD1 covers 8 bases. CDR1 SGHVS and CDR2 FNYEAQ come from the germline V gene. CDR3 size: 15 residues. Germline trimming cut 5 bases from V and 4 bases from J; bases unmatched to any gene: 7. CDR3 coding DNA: TGTGCCAGCAGCGGAGGACAGGGAAGGAATCAGCCCCAGCATTTT. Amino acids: CASSGGQGRNQPQHF. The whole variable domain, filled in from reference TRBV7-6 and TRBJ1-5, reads GAGVSQSPRYKVTKRGQDVALRCDPISGHVSLYWYRQALGQGPEFLTYFNYEAQQDKSGLPNDRFSAERPEGSISTLTIQRTEQRDSAMYRCASSGGQGRNQPQHFGDGTRLSIL.

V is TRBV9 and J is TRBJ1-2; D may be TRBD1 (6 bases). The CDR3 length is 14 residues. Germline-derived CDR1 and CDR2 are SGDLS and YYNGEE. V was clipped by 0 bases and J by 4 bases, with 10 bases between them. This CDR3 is CASSVGGGIYGYTF. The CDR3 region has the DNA TGTGCCAGCAGCGTAGGAGGGGGGATCTATGGCTACACCTTC.

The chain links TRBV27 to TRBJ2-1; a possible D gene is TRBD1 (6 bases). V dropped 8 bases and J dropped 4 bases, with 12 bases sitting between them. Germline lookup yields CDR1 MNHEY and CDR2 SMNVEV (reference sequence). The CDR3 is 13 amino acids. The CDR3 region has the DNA TGTGCCAGCGCGCCCAGGGGTTACAATGAGCAGTTCTTC. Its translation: CASAPRGYNEQFF.

This CDR3 is CASRINTEAFF. The CDR3 nucleotides read TGTGCCAGTAGGATCAACACTGAAGCTTTCTTT. The gene calls are TRBV28 and TRBJ1-1, with no clear D. V lost 9 bases, J lost 2 bases, and 7 bases lay in between. The V gene's germline CDR1 is MDHEN and CDR2 SYDVKM. CDR3 length: 11 residues.

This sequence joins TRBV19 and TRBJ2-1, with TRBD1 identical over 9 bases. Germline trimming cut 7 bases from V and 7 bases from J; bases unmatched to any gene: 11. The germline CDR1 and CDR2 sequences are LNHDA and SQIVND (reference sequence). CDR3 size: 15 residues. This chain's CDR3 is CASTQGDRVRNEQFF. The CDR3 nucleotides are TGTGCCAGTACTCAGGGGGACAGGGTCCGGAATGAGCAGTTCTTC.

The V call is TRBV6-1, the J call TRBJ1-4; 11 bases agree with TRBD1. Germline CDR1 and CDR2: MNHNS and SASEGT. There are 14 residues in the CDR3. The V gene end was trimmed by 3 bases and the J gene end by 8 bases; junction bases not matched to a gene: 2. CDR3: CASSEDRGREKLFF. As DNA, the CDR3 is TGTGCCAGCAGTGAGGACAGGGGGCGGGAAAAACTGTTTTTT.

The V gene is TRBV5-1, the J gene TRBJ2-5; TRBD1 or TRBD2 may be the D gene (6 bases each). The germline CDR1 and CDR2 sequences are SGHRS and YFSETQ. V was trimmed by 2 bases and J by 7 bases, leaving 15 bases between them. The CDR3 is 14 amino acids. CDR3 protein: CASSLGGGTGTQYF. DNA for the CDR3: TGCGCCAGCAGCTTAGGAGGGGGTACGGGGACCCAGTACTTC.

This CDR3 is CASSYIPRQGEKLFF. CDR3 coding DNA: TGTGCCAGCAGCTATATACCAAGACAGGGAGAAAAACTGTTTTTT. This chain connects TRBV28 to TRBJ1-4, with 7 bases identical to TRBD1. J gave up 8 bases and V 6 bases, and 12 bases lay outside the gene matches. This CDR3 is built from 15 residues. Germline lookup yields CDR1 MDHEN and CDR2 SYDVKM.

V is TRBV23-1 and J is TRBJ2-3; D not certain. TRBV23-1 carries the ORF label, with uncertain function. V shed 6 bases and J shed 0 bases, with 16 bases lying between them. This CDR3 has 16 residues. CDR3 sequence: CASSLTKGKSTDTQYF. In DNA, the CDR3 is TGCGCCAGCAGCCTAACTAAGGGTAAAAGCACAGATACGCAGTATTTT.

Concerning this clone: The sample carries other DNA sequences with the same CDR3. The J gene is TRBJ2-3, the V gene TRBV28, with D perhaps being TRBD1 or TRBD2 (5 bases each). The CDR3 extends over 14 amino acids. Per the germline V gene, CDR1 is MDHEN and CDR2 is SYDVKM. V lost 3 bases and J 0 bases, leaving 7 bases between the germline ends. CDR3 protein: CASSFGGSTDTQYF. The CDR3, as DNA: TGTGCCAGCAGTTTTGGGGGTAGCACAGATACGCAGTATTTT.

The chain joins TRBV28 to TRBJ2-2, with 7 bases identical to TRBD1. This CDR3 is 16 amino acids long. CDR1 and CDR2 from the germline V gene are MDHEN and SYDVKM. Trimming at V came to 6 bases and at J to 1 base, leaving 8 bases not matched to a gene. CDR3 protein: CASSNWGQKNTGELFF. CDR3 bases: TGTGCCAGCAGCAACTGGGGACAGAAGAACACCGGGGAGCTGTTTTTT. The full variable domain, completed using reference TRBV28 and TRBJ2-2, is DVKVTQSSRYLVKRTGEKVFLECVQDMDHENMFWYRQDPGLGLRLIYFSYDVKMKEKGDIPEGYSVSREKKERFSLILESASTNQTSMYLCASSNWGQKNTGELFFGEGSRLTVL.

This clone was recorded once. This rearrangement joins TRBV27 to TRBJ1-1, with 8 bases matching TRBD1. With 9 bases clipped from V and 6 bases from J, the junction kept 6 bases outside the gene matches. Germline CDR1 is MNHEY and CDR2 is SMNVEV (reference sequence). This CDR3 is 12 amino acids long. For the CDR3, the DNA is TGTGCCAGTGCCGTACAGGGGGCTGAAGCTTTCTTT. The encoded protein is CASAVQGAEAFF.

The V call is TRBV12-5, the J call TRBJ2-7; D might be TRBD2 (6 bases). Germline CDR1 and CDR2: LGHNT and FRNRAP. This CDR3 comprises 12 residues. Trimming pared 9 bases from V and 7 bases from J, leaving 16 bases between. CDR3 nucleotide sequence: TGTGCTAGCGGACTACAGGAGAGAGAGCAGTACTTC. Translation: CASGLQEREQYF.

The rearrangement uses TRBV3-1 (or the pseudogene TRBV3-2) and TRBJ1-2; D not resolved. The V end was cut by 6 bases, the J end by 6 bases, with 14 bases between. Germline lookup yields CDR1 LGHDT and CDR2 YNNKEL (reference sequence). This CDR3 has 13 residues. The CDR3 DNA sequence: TGTGCCAGCAGTTGGCCGGGCCTGGATGGCTACACCTTC. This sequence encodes CASSWPGLDGYTF.